Shown below are 13 T cell receptor beta chains from a single sample sequenced in a study of a mutant IDH1 vaccine in newly diagnosed glioma. As to time point: week 35, safety follow-up. Each vaccine dose was 300 ug of mutant IDH1 20-mer peptide, with topical imiquimod. Antigen specificity for these receptors is unknown. The table came from immunoSEQ multiplex PCR; TCRdb's copy has only in-frame clones and leaves some out. In the table there are about 42,000 clones, roughly 80% of which are singletons. The sample here was PBMCs, taken from a glioma patient whose treatment included an IDH1 peptide vaccine. These receptors originate from a woman aged 45 to 65 with glioma.

This chain joins TRBV25-1 and TRBJ1-2, with no clear D. The V and J ends lost 0 bases and 4 bases respectively, with 6 bases between them. CDR3 length: 13 amino acids. The germline V gene has CDR1 MGHDK and CDR2 SYGVNS. In nucleotides, the CDR3 is TGTGCCAGCAGTGAATACCCGAGCTATGGCTACACCTTC. It specifies CASSEYPSYGYTF.

This rearrangement joins TRBV7-9 to TRBJ2-5, with D perhaps TRBD1 or TRBD2 (7 bases each). The CDR3 extends over 14 amino acids. Trimming shortened V by 5 bases and J by 7 bases, and 17 bases separated the two germline ends. Per the germline V gene, CDR1 is SEHNR and CDR2 is FQNEAQ (reference sequence). The CDR3 nucleotides are TGTGCCAGCAGCGCCGACCCCAGGGGGGGGACCCAGTACTTC. Translated: CASSADPRGGTQYF.

This clone has a handful of counts. This chain uses TRBV29-1 with TRBJ1-1; D unresolved. V dropped 4 bases and J dropped 5 bases, with 5 bases sitting between them. CDR1 SQVTM and CDR2 ANQGSEA come from the germline V gene. The CDR3 totals 10 residues. The CDR3: CSVGTTEAFF. CDR3 nucleotides: TGCAGCGTTGGAACAACTGAAGCTTTCTTT.

The J gene is TRBJ1-1, the V gene TRBV5-1, with D uncertain. This CDR3 contains 12 residues. Germline V gives CDR1 SGHRS, CDR2 YFSETQ. V was pared by 7 bases and J by 1 base, with 8 bases between. For the CDR3, the DNA is TGCGCCAGCTGCGAGCCGAACACTGAAGCTTTCTTT. It codes for CASCEPNTEAFF.

The V and J genes are TRBV18 and TRBJ2-7; tentatively, D is TRBD1 or TRBD2 (6 bases each). The ends were cut back, 0 bases at V and 4 bases at J, with 13 bases in the middle. Germline lookup yields CDR1 KGHSH and CDR2 LQKENI. The CDR3 is 15 residues long. The CDR3 DNA reads TGTGCCAGCTCACCACCGGGGGGCCCCAGTTACGAGCAGTACTTC. This encodes CASSPPGGPSYEQYF.

The chain is built from TRBV5-1 and TRBJ1-1, with D possibly TRBD1 on 5 matching bases. The germline CDR1 and CDR2 sequences are SGHRS and YFSETQ. The CDR3 covers 15 residues. Trimming cost V 2 bases and J 1 base, with 12 bases left between them. CDR3 nucleotide sequence: TGCGCCAGCAGCTTAGTGGGGCCAAAGAACACTGAAGCTTTCTTT. Translating it yields CASSLVGPKNTEAFF.

This chain joins TRBV6-1 and TRBJ1-2, with unresolved D. The CDR3 loop spans 12 amino acids. Trimming cost V 2 bases and J 8 bases, with 9 bases left between them. Germline-derived CDR1 and CDR2 are MNHNS and SASEGT. Here the CDR3 reads CASSEPSRGYTF. The CDR3 DNA reads TGTGCCAGCAGTGAACCAAGCCGGGGCTACACCTTC.

V usage is TRBV27 and J usage is TRBJ2-7, with TRBD1 matching over 11 bases. Germline assignment: CDR1 MNHEY and CDR2 SMNVEV (reference sequence). Germline trimming cut 5 bases from V and 4 bases from J; bases unmatched to any gene: 10. This CDR3 spans 16 amino acids. The CDR3 is CASSEGQGGSIYEQYF. The CDR3 region has the DNA TGTGCCAGCAGTGAGGGACAGGGGGGGTCTATATACGAGCAGTACTTC.

The V and J genes are TRBV21-1 and TRBJ2-7; the table assigns TRBD2, which was not confirmed against the DNA. TRBV21-1 is assigned pseudogene status. This CDR3 is 16 amino acids long. The CDR3 is CASSANEERSSYEQYF. In DNA, the CDR3 is TGTGCCAGCAGCGCCAATGAGGAAAGGAGCTCCTACGAGCAGTACTTC.

The chain links TRBV10-2 to TRBJ1-1, with unresolved D. Germline CDR1 is WSHSY and CDR2 is SAAADI. The CDR3 extends over 12 amino acids. Trimming stripped 6 bases from V and 8 bases from J, with 13 bases between. The CDR3 bases are TGCGCCAGCAGCAACCAGTATTTAGAAGCTTTCTTT. Protein: CASSNQYLEAFF.

In this sample, this clone turned up once. The chain employs TRBV7-2 and TRBJ1-2; 7 nucleotides agree with TRBD1. Germline V lookup: CDR1 SGHTA, CDR2 FQGNSA. The CDR3 extends over 14 amino acids. Losses at the gene ends were 5 bases for V and 5 bases for J; bases not matched to a gene: 8. CDR3 residues: CASSAHRGTYGYTF. Written as DNA, the CDR3 is TGTGCCAGCAGCGCACACAGGGGTACATATGGCTACACCTTC.

This chain links TRBV18 with TRBJ1-1, with D unclear. Trimming took 4 bases from V and 1 from J, leaving 19 bases between them. The CDR3 loop spans 17 amino acids. Germline CDR1 reads KGHSH; CDR2 reads LQKENI. The CDR3 loop is CASSRGVRGEGNTEAFF. In nucleotides, the CDR3 is TGTGCCAGCTCACGTGGCGTAAGAGGTGAAGGGAACACTGAAGCTTTCTTT.

The chain is built from TRBV2 and TRBJ1-4; 8 nucleotides agree with TRBD1. V was clipped by 6 bases and J by 4 bases; unmatched bases: 4. The germline V gene encodes CDR1 SNHLY and CDR2 FYNNEI. The CDR3 is made up of 14 amino acids. The CDR3 spells CASSGDRSNEKLFF. CDR3 coding DNA: TGTGCCAGCAGCGGGGACAGGAGTAATGAAAAACTGTTTTTT.